The 5 T cell receptor beta chains below all came from one sample that was sequenced in a study of blood T cell repertoires in COVID-19. Measured with immunoSEQ multiplex PCR; TCRdb has only the in-frame clones, and not every one. The sample has some 200,000 clones, around 86% seen once. Sequencing used peripheral blood. These receptors all stem from a man of 80 years or more with acute or convalescent COVID-19.

The chain combines TRBV5-4 with TRBJ2-1, with 11 bases fitting TRBD1. Germline CDR1 and CDR2: SGHNT and YYREEE (reference sequence). The V segment lost 4 bases and the J segment 4 bases; nucleotides outside the gene matches: 10. This CDR3 comprises 17 residues. The DNA of the CDR3 is TGTGCCAGCAGCCCCGCGGGGGGACAGGGGGGATACAATGAGCAGTTCTTC. Protein: CASSPAGGQGGYNEQFF.

This clone was detected only once. The chain couples TRBV27 to TRBJ2-5; no definite D call. Trimming left V 8 bases short and J 2 bases short, with 12 bases between. Germline values: CDR1 MNHEY, CDR2 SMNVEV (reference sequence). The CDR3 consists of 13 residues. The CDR3 loop reads CASRYSLQETQYF. Written as DNA, the CDR3 is TGTGCCAGCCGATACAGTTTACAAGAGACCCAGTACTTC.

The CDR3 here is CASSPGMAGTNEKLFF. As DNA, the CDR3 is TGTGCCAGCAGCCCAGGAATGGCAGGGACTAATGAAAAACTGTTTTTT. The gene calls are TRBV11-2 and TRBJ1-4; weak D call: TRBD1 (5 bases). The CDR3 has 16 amino acids. The germline V and J ends were trimmed by 5 bases and 2 bases, with 15 bases remaining between them. The germline V gene encodes CDR1 SGHAT and CDR2 FQNNGV.

V is TRBV7-6 and J is TRBJ2-6; 7 bases align to TRBD2. The trim removed 5 bases at V and 3 bases at J, leaving 13 bases unmatched. The germline V gene encodes CDR1 SGHVS and CDR2 FNYEAQ. The CDR3 is 18 residues long. CDR3 region: CASSLRWAGESGANVLTF. CDR3 bases: TGTGCCAGCAGCCTTAGGTGGGCGGGAGAAAGTGGGGCCAACGTCCTGACTTTC. Using reference TRBV7-6 and TRBJ2-6 for the parts outside the CDR3, the full variable domain is GAGVSQSPRYKVTKRGQDVALRCDPISGHVSLYWYRQALGQGPEFLTYFNYEAQQDKSGLPNDRFSAERPEGSISTLTIQRTEQRDSAMYRCASSLRWAGESGANVLTFGAGSRLTVL.

The chain has TRBV3-1 (or the pseudogene TRBV3-2) and TRBJ2-5; 12 nucleotides match TRBD1. The CDR3 is 16 amino acids. Trimming at V came to 6 bases and at J to 5 bases, leaving 10 bases not matched to a gene. The germline CDR1 and CDR2 sequences are LGHDT and YNNKEL (reference sequence). The CDR3 spells CASRPAGTGGRETQYF. DNA of the CDR3: TGTGCCAGCAGGCCGGCCGGGACAGGGGGCCGGGAGACCCAGTACTTC.